This T cell receptor beta chain was recorded in a study of metastatic and nonmetastatic thyroid tumors. General study findings and limits: Reported TCR beta diversity, measured in blood and tumor, was significantly higher for malignant thyroid tumors than for benign nodules.

Until they underwent thyroid surgery, no patient had received any treatment. Original methodology: Clinicopathological groups of papillary thyroid cancer showed CDR3 differences that were used to build a distant-metastasis classifier. Using MiXCR, TCRdb reanalyzed the PCR reads. What appears here as the V and J calls and clone size reflects TCRdb's work, not the paper's. The table includes 30,000 or so clones, over 20% detected once. Trimming stripped 3 bases from V and 6 bases from J, with 12 bases between. Germline assignment: CDR1 SGHTA and CDR2 FQGNSA. This CDR3 has 13 amino acids. As for this clone: Its antigen is not identified.

The source of this sequence is a female donor with papillary thyroid cancer or a benign thyroid nodule (not recorded which). Some clones in this sample may be carry-over from other donors' samples. The specimen sequenced was blood. The rearrangement joins TRBV7-2 to TRBJ2-7, with D possibly TRBD1 on 6 matching bases. The CDR3 coding sequence is TGTGCCAGCAGCTTCCAGGGGCAGGGCGAGCAGTACTTC. It is translated as CASSFQGQGEQYF.